This T cell receptor (beta chain) was captured in a study of OX40 agonist ivuxolimab in advanced cancers. Whole-study findings and limits: More expanded clones were found, on average, in CD8+ than in CD4+ T cells. Low normalized T-cell clonal expansion was also seen in some nonresponders.

Germline assignment: CDR1 SGHRS and CDR2 YFSETQ. The CDR3 totals 12 residues. V lost 4 bases, J lost 5 bases, and 9 bases lay in between. Details on this clone: Antigen specificity is unknown. The CDR3 end shows no conserved phenylalanine or tryptophan, and so a read error is likely.

The protocol was immunoSEQ multiplex PCR, while the TCRdb copy is restricted to in-frame clones and leaves out a portion. The sample has roughly 70,000 clones, about four fifths seen once. J is TRBJ1-2 and V is TRBV5-1; a possible D gene is TRBD1 (5 bases). Sequencing used CD4+ or CD8+ T cells sorted from blood, obtained in a trial of the OX40 agonist ivuxolimab. This clonotype originated in an adult with an advanced solid tumor such as melanoma, head and neck, liver or kidney cancer. The CDR3 DNA reads as TGCGCCAGCAGCCAAGACAGTTATGGCTACACCCTC. Translated, it gives CASSQDSYGYTL.